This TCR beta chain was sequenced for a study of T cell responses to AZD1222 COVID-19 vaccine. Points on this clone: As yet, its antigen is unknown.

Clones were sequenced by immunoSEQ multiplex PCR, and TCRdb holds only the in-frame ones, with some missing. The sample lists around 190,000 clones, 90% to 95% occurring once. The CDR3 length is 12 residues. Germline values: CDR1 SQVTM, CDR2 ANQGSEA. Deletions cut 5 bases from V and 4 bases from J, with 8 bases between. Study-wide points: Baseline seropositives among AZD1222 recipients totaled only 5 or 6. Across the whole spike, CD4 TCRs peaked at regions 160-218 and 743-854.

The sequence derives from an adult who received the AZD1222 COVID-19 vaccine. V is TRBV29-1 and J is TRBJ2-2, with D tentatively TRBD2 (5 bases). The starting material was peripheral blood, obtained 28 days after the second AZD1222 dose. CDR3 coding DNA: TGCAGCGTTCCGGACTCCACCGGGGAGCTGTTTTTT. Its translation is CSVPDSTGELFF.